One sample yielded the 17 T cell receptor beta chains listed below, sequenced in a study of T cells in Graves' hyperthyroidism and ophthalmopathy. Using RNA transcripts as the source, TCR beta CDR3 regions were amplified. The HTBI primer set was used in a first-round RT-PCR of the TCR CDR3. Each CDR3 protein gets one entry after TCRdb re-called the multiplex PCR reads with MiXCR. This sample yields approximately 260,000 distinct CDR3 sequences, of which 12% to 15% are seen a single time; over 25% belongs to the top ten. Material: blood. These TCRs come from a woman in her forties or fifties with Graves' hyperthyroidism that later progressed to Graves' ophthalmopathy.

The genes are TRBV5-1 and TRBJ2-7, with TRBD1 matching 10 bases. V lost 4 bases, J lost 0 bases, and 7 bases stayed unmatched. The CDR3 is made up of 16 amino acids. Germline V lookup: CDR1 SGHRS, CDR2 YFSETQ. The CDR3 region is CASSATGTGASYEQYF. The CDR3 DNA is TGCGCCAGCAGCGCTACCGGGACAGGGGCCTCCTACGAGCAGTACTTC. Full variable domain (outside the CDR3, taken from reference TRBV5-1 and TRBJ2-7): KAGVTQTPRYLIKTRGQQVTLSCSPISGHRSVSWYQQTPGQGLQFLFEYFSETQRNKGNFPGRFSGRQFSNSRSEMNVSTLELGDSALYLCASSATGTGASYEQYFGPGTRLTVT.

This rearrangement joins TRBV5-1 to TRBJ2-7; D not certain. CDR1 SGHRS and CDR2 YFSETQ come from the germline V gene. Trimming removed 0 bases from V and 0 bases from J, with 7 bases in between. The CDR3 loop spans 14 amino acids. Here the CDR3 DNA reads TGCGCCAGCAGCTTGGGACCAGGCTCCTACGAGCAGTACTTC. Protein product: CASSLGPGSYEQYF.

On this clonotype: This clone may be a read error of a much larger clone one base away. The chain joins TRBV12-3 or TRBV12-4 to TRBJ2-1; D gene unclear. The CDR3 loop spans 15 amino acids. The germline V and J ends were trimmed by 6 bases and 3 bases, with 15 bases remaining between them. The CDR3 loop reads CASSLTADCYNEQFF. The CDR3 DNA reads TGTGCCAGCAGCCTTACCGCCGACTGCTACAATGAGCAGTTCTTC.

The chain combines TRBV5-1 with TRBJ2-1; no clear D. V lost 7 bases to trimming and J lost 3 bases, with 14 bases between them. This CDR3 region has 14 residues. CDR1 and CDR2 from the germline V gene are SGHRS and YFSETQ. The CDR3 region has the DNA TGCGCCAGCGGGCCTTCTCTGGTCTACAATGAGCAGTTCTTC. It codes for CASGPSLVYNEQFF.

Many counts were recorded for this clonotype. The CDR3 sequence: CSARDVLFEGGYTF. CDR3 in DNA: TGCAGTGCTAGAGACGTCCTATTCGAGGGCGGCTACACCTTC. The J gene is TRBJ1-2, the V gene TRBV20-1; D gene unclear. CDR1 DFQATT and CDR2 SNEGSKA come from the germline V gene (reference sequence). CDR3 length equals 14 residues. The V end was cut by 0 bases, the J end by 8 bases, with 16 bases between.

This clonotype was counted many times. The V and J genes are TRBV2 and TRBJ1-2; 8 positions agree with TRBD1. J gave up 4 bases and V 6 bases, and 13 bases lay outside the gene matches. Germline CDR1 reads SNHLY; CDR2 reads FYNNEI. CDR3 size: 16 residues. CDR3 bases: TGTGCCAGCAGCCGGACAGGGATCCAGTTCCCCTATGGCTACACCTTC. It yields the protein CASSRTGIQFPYGYTF.

The chain uses TRBV15 and TRBJ2-5; D ambiguous. The CDR3 sequence is 17 residues long. CDR1 is LNHNV, CDR2 YYDKDF, per germline (reference sequence). Trimming cost V 1 base and J 1 base, with 16 bases left between them. The chain's CDR3 is CATSRATPQDLQETQYF. The CDR3 coding sequence is TGTGCCACCAGCAGAGCAACCCCGCAGGACCTCCAAGAGACCCAGTACTTC.

Comment on this clonotype: Relative to the germline gene, one junction end is altered; a read error may explain this. The V gene is TRBV18, the J gene TRBJ2-2, with 13 bases identical to TRBD2. Germline CDR1 and CDR2: KGHSH and LQKENI. CDR3 size: 16 residues. CDR3 region: CASSWTSGRGTGELFF. CDR3 sequence (DNA): TGTGCTAGCTCTTGGACTAGCGGGAGAGGAACCGGGGAGCTGTTTTTT.

This clonotype appeared many times. This sequence joins TRBV2 and TRBJ2-3; 9 nucleotides align to TRBD1. J gave up 4 bases and V 8 bases, and 10 bases lay outside the gene matches. From germline, CDR1 is SNHLY and CDR2 FYNNEI. CDR3 length equals 15 residues. CDR3 coding DNA: TGTGCCAGCCTAAAGTCAGACAGGGGGTCAGATACGCAGTATTTT. This codes for CASLKSDRGSDTQYF.

A note on this clonotype: This sequence may be a read error, since a much larger clone differs from it by one base. The chain's CDR3 is CAGSRGSPDTQYF. The CDR3 region has the DNA TGTGCCGGCAGTAGGGGGAGCCCAGATACGCAGTATTTT. The chain carries TRBV12-3 or TRBV12-4 and TRBJ2-3, with D perhaps TRBD1 (6 bases). There are 13 residues in the CDR3.

V gene TRBV6-1 combines with J gene TRBJ2-1, with 8 bases that match TRBD2. CDR1 and CDR2 (germline): MNHNS, SASEGT. The trim removed 7 bases at V and 0 bases at J, leaving 11 bases unmatched. The CDR3 has 17 amino acids. Written as DNA, the CDR3 is TGTGCCAGCACCCCCGATCCCAGCGGGAGCTCCTACAATGAGCAGTTCTTC. Its protein product is CASTPDPSGSSYNEQFF.

This clonotype has a count of ten or more. This chain links TRBV28 with TRBJ1-2; 8 nucleotides line up with TRBD1. CDR1 MDHEN and CDR2 SYDVKM come from the germline V gene. CDR3 size: 13 residues. The CDR3 DNA is TGTGCTACCCAGGACAGGGCAAGCTATGGCTACACCTTC. Protein product: CATQDRASYGYTF.

This clonotype occurred a few times. The V call is TRBV5-5, the J call TRBJ1-2, with 8 bases identical to TRBD1. The CDR3 length is 19 residues. Germline V gene sequence: CDR1 SGHKS, CDR2 YYEKEE (reference sequence). After removal of 0 bases from V and 5 bases from J, the junction contained 18 bases not matched to a gene. The CDR3 DNA reads as TGTGCCAGCAGCTTGGCAGGGGGCCGCCGGGGCGGTGATATGTATGGCTACACCTTC. Encoded protein: CASSLAGGRRGGDMYGYTF.

This clonotype was seen ten or more times. The chain links TRBV7-9 to TRBJ2-7; D gene ambiguous. The CDR3 is made up of 12 amino acids. Trimming removed 2 bases from V and 2 bases from J, with 4 bases in between. Per the germline V gene, CDR1 is SEHNR and CDR2 is FQNEAQ (reference sequence). CDR3 bases: TGTGCCAGCAGCTTACCCCCCTACGAGCAGTACTTC. Protein: CASSLPPYEQYF.

Points on this clonotype: One end of the junction varies from germline; a read error may be responsible. V and J are TRBV5-1 and TRBJ2-1; no definite D call. The germline V gene encodes CDR1 SGHRS and CDR2 YFSETQ. This CDR3 comprises 15 residues. CDR3: CASSVGWASHNGQFF. Written as DNA, the CDR3 is TGCGCCAGCAGCGTAGGATGGGCTTCCCACAATGGGCAGTTCTTC.

In its sample, this clonotype was seen many times. The V gene is TRBV10-2, the J gene TRBJ2-5; 7 bases agree with TRBD1. Per the germline V gene, CDR1 is WSHSY and CDR2 is SAAADI. This CDR3 spans 13 amino acids. The V segment lost 6 bases and the J segment 7 bases; nucleotides outside the gene matches: 8. The CDR3 DNA sequence: TGCGCCAGCAGCGTTCAGGGGGAAGGGACCCAGTACTTC. Translation: CASSVQGEGTQYF.

This clonotype was counted at least ten times. Here the CDR3 reads CASSLDRLGEQYF. The CDR3 region has the DNA TGTGCCAGCAGCTTAGATCGATTGGGCGAGCAGTACTTC. This chain joins TRBV11-2 and TRBJ2-7; D is undetermined. V lost 0 bases and J lost 6, with 9 bases in between. This CDR3 is 13 amino acids long. CDR1 SGHAT and CDR2 FQNNGV come from the germline V gene.